This is a list of T cell receptor beta chains from one sample in a study of cytomegalovirus exposure and HLA in healthy donors. Method: immunoSEQ multiplex PCR; TCRdb's copy keeps in-frame clones and lacks some. Seen here are about 200,000 clones, more than 75% observed once, and the top ten hold 3.5% to 4%. Input material: PBMCs. These TCRs come from a male donor in good health and CMV-seronegative. Each CDR3 is given with its conserved first and last residue. Fields, in order: V gene, clone size, CDR3 length, J gene, D gene, CDR3 DNA, CDR3 protein. A D gene is named only where the DNA matches it firmly. Clone size is given for some rows only: seen once, a few or many times, or a class if the clone is expanded.

>TRBV27|NA|14|TRBJ2-7|TRBD1
TGTGCCAGCAGTTGGACAGGGGGCTCCTACGAGCAGTACTTC
CASSWTGGSYEQYF
>TRBV13|NA|15|TRBJ2-7|TRBD2
TGTGCCAGCAGCTTAGCTAGCGGGAATCCCTACGAGCAGTACTTC
CASSLASGNPYEQYF
>TRBV5-4|NA|15|TRBJ1-4|TRBD1
TGTGCCAGCAGCCTGGTTGGGACAGGGGATGAAAAACTGTTTTTT
CASSLVGTGDEKLFF
>TRBV7-9|NA|18|TRBJ2-1|TRBD2
TGTGCCAGCAGCCCATACCCCCTAGCGGGAGGCCTGGGCAATGAGCAGTTCTTC
CASSPYPLAGGLGNEQFF
>TRBV5-1|NA|17|TRBJ2-7|NA
TGCGCCAGCAGCTTGGTGGTCGGGAGCAAAAGCTCCTACGAGCAGTACTTC
CASSLVVGSKSSYEQYF
>TRBV6-4|once|13|TRBJ2-3|NA
TGTGCCAGCAGTGATCAGGGTACAGATACGCAGTATTTT
CASSDQGTDTQYF
>TRBV27|once|16|TRBJ2-1|TRBD2
TGTGCCAGCAGTTTATCGAGCCCCTCACTAGCGGGAGGTCCCTTCTTC
CASSLSSPSLAGGPFF
>TRBV7-2|NA|15|TRBJ2-5|TRBD2
TGTGCCAGCACTCCTATAGCGGGGGTCCAAGAGACCCAGTACTTC
CASTPIAGVQETQYF
>TRBV2|NA|16|TRBJ2-7|TRBD1
TGTGCCAGCAGCCACACCCGGGACAGGGTATCCTACGAGCAGTACTTC
CASSHTRDRVSYEQYF
>TRBV10-3|NA|14|TRBJ1-3|NA
TGTGCCATCAGGCCGGGTGGGTCTGGAAACACCATATATTTT
CAIRPGGSGNTIYF
>TRBV15|many|15|TRBJ2-5|TRBD1
TGTGCCACCAGCAGAGCGACAGGGGGCGTTGAGACCCAGTACTTC
CATSRATGGVETQYF
>TRBV19|once|13|TRBJ2-3|TRBD2
TGTGCCAGCGGGACTAGGTTCGCAGATACGCAGTATTTT
CASGTRFADTQYF
>TRBV6-5|NA|14|TRBJ1-2|NA
TGTGCCAGCAGTACAGCACCTGGACGGGGTGGCTACACCTTC
CASSTAPGRGGYTF
>TRBV6-1|NA|16|TRBJ2-1|NA
TGTGCCAGCAGTGAATGGATCGCAGGGGCGGAGAATGAGCAGTTCTTC
CASSEWIAGAENEQFF
>TRBV5-1|NA|18|TRBJ2-3|TRBD2
TGCGCCAGCAGCTTGGGCAGCGGGAGCCCCCGGGGGACAGATACGCAGTATTTT
CASSLGSGSPRGTDTQYF
>TRBV5-8|few|13|TRBJ2-5|NA
TGTGCCAGCCTAGTGGGGGGCCAAGAGACCCAGTACTTC
CASLVGGQETQYF
>TRBV5-4|NA|15|TRBJ2-3|NA
TGTGCCAGCAGCTTGGGTGGGGGGAAAGCAGATACGCAGTATTTT
CASSLGGGKADTQYF
>TRBV18|once|17|TRBJ2-2|TRBD1
TGTGCCAGCTCACCAACGGGATCCGGGACAGGGGTCGGGGAGCTGTTTTTT
CASSPTGSGTGVGELFF
>TRBV7-3|NA|15|TRBJ2-3|TRBD1
TGTGCCAGCAGCTCGACAGGGTCAAGCACAGATACGCAGTATTTT
CASSSTGSSTDTQYF
>TRBV19|NA|15|TRBJ2-1|TRBD2
TGTGCCAGTAGTATGGCAGCGGGAGTGGCTGATGAGCAGTTCTTC
CASSMAAGVADEQFF
>TRBV19|NA|17|TRBJ2-7|NA
TGTGCCAGTAGCGATCGACCTGAACAGGGATGGGGCTACGAGCAGTACTTC
CASSDRPEQGWGYEQYF
>TRBV19|NA|14|TRBJ1-1|NA
TGTGCCAGTAGTACCCAGGGGTCGGGCACTGAAGCTTTCTTT
CASSTQGSGTEAFF
>TRBV4-1|NA|15|TRBJ2-5|NA
TGCGCCAGCAGCCTAGGGAGCGACCGTCCGGAGACCCAGTACTTC
CASSLGSDRPETQYF
>TRBV5-4|NA|17|TRBJ2-2|TRBD2
TGTGCCAGCAGCTCACTAGCGGGAGTCCGGGGGAGGGGGAAGCTGTTTTTT
CASSSLAGVRGRGKLFF
>TRBV7-9|NA|17|TRBJ2-1|TRBD2
TGTGCCAGCAGCTTACCGGCTAGCGGGAGTTACTACAATGAGCAGTTCTTC
CASSLPASGSYYNEQFF
>TRBV5-1|NA|15|TRBJ2-3|NA
TGCGCCAGCAGCGACCAGGGTGTACCCACAGATACGCAGTATTTT
CASSDQGVPTDTQYF
>TRBV6-5|NA|15|TRBJ1-1|TRBD1
TGTGACAGCAGTTTCGCAATGGGACAGGGAACTGAAGCTTTCTTT
CDSSFAMGQGTEAFF
>TRBV19|NA|15|TRBJ1-5|TRBD1
TGTGCCAGTAGCGGGACAGGGGGCATTAATCAGCCCCAGCATTTT
CASSGTGGINQPQHF
>TRBV28|NA|14|TRBJ1-1|TRBD1
TGTGCCAGCAGCTTCAGGGGGTTGAACACTGAAGCTTTCTTT
CASSFRGLNTEAFF
>TRBV18|once|15|TRBJ2-5|TRBD1
TGTGCCAGCTCACTAGACGGGACAGGGGGAGAGACCCAGTACTTC
CASSLDGTGGETQYF
>TRBV9|NA|18|TRBJ2-3|TRBD2
TGTGCCAGCAGCGGAATTCCGGGGACTAGCGGATTCACAGATACGCAGTATTTT
CASSGIPGTSGFTDTQYF
>TRBV9|NA|15|TRBJ2-7|TRBD1
TGTGCCAGCAGCTCCAGACAGGGTCTTGGCTACGAGCAGTACTTC
CASSSRQGLGYEQYF
>TRBV6-1|NA|11|TRBJ1-1|NA
TGTGCCAGCACTAGTGTTACTGAAGCTTTCTTT
CASTSVTEAFF
>TRBV11-3|once|19|TRBJ2-3|TRBD2
TGTGCCAGCAGCTTAGATGCGGCGGGAGATGAGCGGGGCACAGATACGCAGTATTTT
CASSLDAAGDERGTDTQYF
>TRBV7-9|NA|16|TRBJ2-4|TRBD2
TGTGCCAGCAGCTTAGTAGAGAGGGCGGGAGAGAACATTCAGTACTTC
CASSLVERAGENIQYF
>TRBV21-1|NA|21|TRBJ2-2|NA
TGTGCCAGCAGCAAAGGGACTAGCGGGAGGTCCGCCTCGTGGAACACCGGGGAGCTGTTTTTT
CASSKGTSGRSASWNTGELFF